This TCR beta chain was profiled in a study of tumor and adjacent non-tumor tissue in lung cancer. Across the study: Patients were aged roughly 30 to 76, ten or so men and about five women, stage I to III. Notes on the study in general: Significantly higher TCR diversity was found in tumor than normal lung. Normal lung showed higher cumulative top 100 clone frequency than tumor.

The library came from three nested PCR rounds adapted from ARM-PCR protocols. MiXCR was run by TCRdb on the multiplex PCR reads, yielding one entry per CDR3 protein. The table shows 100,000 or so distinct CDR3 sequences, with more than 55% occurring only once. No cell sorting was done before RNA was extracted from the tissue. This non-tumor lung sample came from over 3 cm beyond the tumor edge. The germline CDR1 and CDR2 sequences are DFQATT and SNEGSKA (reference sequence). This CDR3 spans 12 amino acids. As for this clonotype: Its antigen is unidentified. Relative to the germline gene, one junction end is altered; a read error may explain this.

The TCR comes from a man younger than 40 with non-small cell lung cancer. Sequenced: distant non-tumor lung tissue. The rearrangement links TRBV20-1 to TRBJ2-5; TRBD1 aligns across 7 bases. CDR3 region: CGAKVGQETQYF. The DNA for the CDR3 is TGCGGTGCTAAAGTGGGACAGGAGACCCAGTACTTC.